This T cell receptor beta chain was obtained from a study of tumor-infiltrating lymphocytes in primary liver carcinoma. Study-wide results and limits: Blood fell significantly below tumors in its top-250-clone fraction (p = 0.039). Merely some 8-25% of top clones spanned all five tumor regions.

Bulk tissue was left unsorted, and RNA and DNA were co-extracted from 20-30 mg of it. All tumor specimens exceeded 80% viable tumor cells. Comments on this clonotype: The antigen is not known.

Germline CDR1 reads SGHVS; CDR2 reads FQNEAQ. CDR3 length: 16 amino acids. cDNA specific to TCR beta was made from around 470 ng of total RNA, with a constant-region primer employed for priming. Three nested multiplex PCR rounds, a slightly modified ARM-PCR method, built the TCR beta libraries. With TRBV1-TRBV30 forward primers and a C-beta reverse primer, the first two PCR rounds were run for approximately 10 cycles each. TCRdb re-called the multiplex PCR reads through MiXCR, storing one row per CDR3 protein. The repertoire holds roughly 190,000 distinct CDR3 sequences, with over 80% as singletons. The sequenced material came from tumor tissue from primary liver carcinoma. This clonotype was obtained from a man aged 35-49 years with primary liver carcinoma and hepatitis B virus infection. The rearrangement links TRBV7-8 to TRBJ1-4, with TRBD1 as a possible D gene (6 bases). The CDR3 here is CVSSPQRTRGNEKLFF. The CDR3 coding sequence is TGTGTCAGTAGCCCCCAACGGACAAGGGGGAATGAAAAACTGTTTTTT.